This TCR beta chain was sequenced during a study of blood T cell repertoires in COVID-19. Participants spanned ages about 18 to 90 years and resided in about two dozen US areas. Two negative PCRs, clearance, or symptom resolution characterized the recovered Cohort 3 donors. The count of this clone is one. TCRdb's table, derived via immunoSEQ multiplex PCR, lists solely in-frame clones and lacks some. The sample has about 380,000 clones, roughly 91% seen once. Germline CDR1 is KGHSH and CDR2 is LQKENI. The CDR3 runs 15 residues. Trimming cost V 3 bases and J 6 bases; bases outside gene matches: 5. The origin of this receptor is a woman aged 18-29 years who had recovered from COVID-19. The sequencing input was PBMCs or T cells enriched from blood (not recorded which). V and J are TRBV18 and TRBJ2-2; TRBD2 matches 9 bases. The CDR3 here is CASSPQRGAAGELFF. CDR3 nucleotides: TGTGCCAGCTCACCGCAGCGGGGGGCCGCCGGGGAGCTGTTTTTT.